The 30 T cell receptor beta chains in this list originate from one sample, sequenced in a study of blood T cell repertoires in COVID-19. Clones were read by immunoSEQ multiplex PCR, and TCRdb kept only the in-frame ones, dropping some. The sample contains more than 250,000 clones, about nine tenths of which appear only once. The specimen sequenced was peripheral blood. These receptors all come from a man aged 50 to 59 with active or convalescent COVID-19.

This chain connects TRBV4-2 to TRBJ1-4; no firm D call. Germline CDR1 and CDR2: LGHNA and YNFKEQ. Deletions cut 1 base from V and 4 bases from J, with 16 bases between. The CDR3 sequence is 17 residues long. DNA of the CDR3: TGTGCCAGCAGCCAAGTCGTGAGCCGGGTCGGTAATGAAAAACTGTTTTTT. This gives the protein CASSQVVSRVGNEKLFF.

The CDR3 DNA reads TGTGCCAGCTCACCAGTTGGGACAGGCTCGTACCAAGAGACCCAGTACTTC. Residues: CASSPVGTGSYQETQYF. The V call is TRBV18, the J call TRBJ2-5; 8 bases are a match to TRBD1. CDR1 and CDR2 from the germline V gene are KGHSH and LQKENI. CDR3 length: 17 residues. V lost 2 bases and J lost 0; bases outside the gene matches: 8.

The rearrangement uses TRBV6-5 and TRBJ1-2; maybe TRBD1 (6 bases). Germline CDR1 and CDR2: MNHEY and SVGAGI. The V gene lost 9 bases and the J gene lost 3 bases, with 11 bases spanning the gap. The CDR3 has 12 amino acids. The CDR3 is CASQGGDYGYTF. CDR3 bases: TGTGCCAGTCAAGGGGGGGACTATGGCTACACCTTC.

For this clone: Other DNA sequences in this specimen translate into the identical CDR3. The chain has TRBV4-3 and TRBJ2-7; D not resolved. The CDR3 has 15 residues. In germline, CDR1 is LGHNA, CDR2 YSLEER. Trimming took off 0 bases at V and 2 bases at J, with 11 bases between the two ends. In DNA form, the CDR3 reads TGCGCCAGCAGCCAAGAGTTGGCAGGTACCTACGAGCAGTACTTC. It encodes CASSQELAGTYEQYF.

The rearrangement links TRBV6-5 to TRBJ1-6, with 8 nucleotides matching TRBD1. Germline loops: CDR1 MNHEY, CDR2 SVGAGI. V dropped 1 base and J dropped 10; count of bases not matched to a gene: 3. This CDR3 has 14 amino acids. CDR3 sequence: CASSYFRGQSPLHF. CDR3 nucleotide sequence: TGTGCCAGCAGTTACTTCAGGGGGCAGTCACCCCTCCACTTT.

The chain uses TRBV7-3 and TRBJ2-4; 8 positions match TRBD1. CDR3 size: 13 residues. Germline CDR1 and CDR2: SGHTA and FQGTGA. Trimming took 5 bases from V and 9 from J; bases not matched to a gene: 6. CDR3 in amino acids: CASSAGQGGIQYF. The CDR3 nucleotides are TGTGCCAGCAGCGCAGGACAGGGAGGCATTCAGTACTTC.

The V and J genes are TRBV6-6 and TRBJ1-4; 7 bases align to TRBD1. The CDR3 has 16 amino acids. Per germline, CDR1 MNHNY and CDR2 SVGAGI (reference sequence). V shed 6 bases, J shed 7 bases, and the junction held 14 bases outside the gene matches. In DNA form, the CDR3 reads TGTGCCAGCAGCCCCCAAGGGGGCCTCGGGCGTGAAAAACTGTTTTTT. Its protein is CASSPQGGLGREKLFF.

The chain carries TRBV27 and TRBJ2-1; D gene unclear. The germline CDR1 and CDR2 sequences are MNHEY and SMNVEV (reference sequence). This CDR3 has 16 amino acids. V was clipped by 3 bases and J by 0 bases, with 12 bases between them. CDR3 loop: CASSFLGVGSYNEQFF. In DNA, the CDR3 is TGTGCCAGCAGTTTTCTTGGAGTTGGCTCCTACAATGAGCAGTTCTTC.

V and J are TRBV2 and TRBJ1-4; 9 bases are a match to TRBD1. The V segment lost 6 bases and the J segment 7 bases; nucleotides outside the gene matches: 6. CDR3 length: 14 residues. Germline CDR1 is SNHLY and CDR2 is FYNNEI. The CDR3 nucleotides are TGTGCCAGCAGCCTGGACAGGGGATTTGAAAAACTGTTTTTT. This codes for CASSLDRGFEKLFF. Based on the CDR3 plus reference TRBV2 and TRBJ1-4, the full variable domain is EPEVTQTPSHQVTQMGQEVILRCVPISNHLYFYWYRQILGQKVEFLVSFYNNEISEKSEIFDDQFSVERPDGSNFTLKIRSTKLEDSAMYFCASSLDRGFEKLFFGSGTQLSVL.

In this sample, this clone turned up many times. This chain links TRBV5-4 with TRBJ1-1, with D possibly TRBD1 on 6 matching bases. Germline V gives CDR1 SGHNT, CDR2 YYREEE (reference sequence). This CDR3 contains 15 residues. Trimming stripped 5 bases from V and 5 bases from J, with 19 bases between. This CDR3 is CASRDSGDPWTEAFF. Written as DNA, the CDR3 is TGTGCCAGCAGGGACTCAGGGGACCCCTGGACTGAAGCTTTCTTT.

The genes are TRBV6-1 and TRBJ1-2; D is uncertain. The length of the CDR3 is 16 residues. Trimming stripped 0 bases from V and 1 base from J, with 12 bases between. Germline CDR1 and CDR2: MNHNS and SASEGT. CDR3 DNA: TGTGCCAGCAGTGAAGCCGGAGGGTCAGTTAACTATGGCTACACCTTC. It is translated as CASSEAGGSVNYGYTF.

The rearrangement links TRBV3-1 (or the pseudogene TRBV3-2) to TRBJ2-7, with TRBD2 identical over 11 bases. Trimming removed 0 bases from V and 2 bases from J; junction bases left unmatched: 0. Germline V gives CDR1 LGHDT, CDR2 YNNKEL (reference sequence). This CDR3 has 15 residues. DNA for the CDR3: TGTGCCAGCAGCCAAGAACTAGCGGGAGCCTACGAGCAGTACTTC. This translates into CASSQELAGAYEQYF.

This clone was seen a handful of times. The rearrangement links TRBV7-3 to TRBJ1-1, with D unresolved. Germline CDR1 SGHTA, CDR2 FQGTGA. CDR3 length: 14 residues. With 2 bases removed from V and 4 bases from J, the gap between germline ends came to 11 bases. CDR3 DNA: TGTGCCAGCAGCTTATACCCACTCACCACTGAAGCTTTCTTT. Encoded protein: CASSLYPLTTEAFF.

The chain couples TRBV6-2 or TRBV6-3 to TRBJ2-4; 7 bases line up with TRBD2. Germline CDR1 is MNHEY and CDR2 is SVGEGT. V shed 6 bases and J 3 bases; nucleotides not matched to a gene: 5. The CDR3 is made up of 14 amino acids. CDR3 residues: CASSFSGRKNIQYF. CDR3 bases: TGTGCCAGCAGCTTTAGCGGGCGCAAAAACATTCAGTACTTC.

V gene TRBV28 combines with J gene TRBJ1-1; D gene uncertain. CDR1 and CDR2 (germline): MDHEN, SYDVKM. V was trimmed by 1 base and J by 10 bases, leaving 10 bases between them. This CDR3 has 12 residues. The CDR3 is CASSLYTAGAFF. DNA of the CDR3: TGTGCCAGCAGTTTATACACGGCGGGAGCTTTCTTT.

The V call is TRBV7-3, the J call TRBJ2-3; maybe TRBD2 (6 bases). In germline, CDR1 is SGHTA, CDR2 FQGTGA. Trimming took off 2 bases at V and 2 bases at J, with 11 bases between the two ends. The CDR3 runs to 15 residues. CDR3 sequence reads: CASSLAGRNTDTQYF. CDR3 coding DNA: TGTGCCAGCAGCTTAGCGGGGAGGAACACAGATACGCAGTATTTT.

In this sample, this clone turned up a few times. Here the CDR3 DNA reads TGTGCCAGCAGTCCCCGCGGGGCCTCCTACGAGCAGTACTTC. Its translation is CASSPRGASYEQYF. The chain carries TRBV27 and TRBJ2-7; D might be TRBD2 (6 bases). The CDR3 runs to 14 residues. Germline values: CDR1 MNHEY, CDR2 SMNVEV (reference sequence). V was shortened by 5 bases and J by 0 bases, with 11 bases between the two germline ends.

V usage is TRBV24-1 and J usage is TRBJ2-2; 9 positions agree with TRBD1. Germline CDR1 is KGHDR and CDR2 is SFDVKD. Unmatched junction bases numbered 4, after V lost 2 bases and J lost 1 base. The CDR3 spans 17 residues. For the CDR3, the DNA is TGTGCCACCAGTGATTCCGCGGGACAGGGGAACACCGGGGAGCTGTTTTTT. Encoded protein: CATSDSAGQGNTGELFF.

The genes are TRBV6-5 and TRBJ2-1; TRBD1 matches at 7 bases. Trimming cost V 5 bases and J 4 bases; bases outside gene matches: 5. The CDR3 covers 14 residues. Germline assignment: CDR1 MNHEY and CDR2 SVGAGI. This CDR3 is CASSLMTGYNEQFF. CDR3 nucleotide sequence: TGTGCCAGCAGTCTAATGACAGGGTACAATGAGCAGTTCTTC.

The J gene is TRBJ2-2, the V gene TRBV15; 8 nucleotides agree with TRBD2. CDR3 length: 18 residues. Germline CDR1 is LNHNV and CDR2 is YYDKDF (reference sequence). V dropped 1 base and J dropped 7; count of bases not matched to a gene: 14. CDR3 in DNA: TGTGCCACCAGCAGAGCCAAGAGCGGGACTAGAGGAAGCGGGGAGCTGTTTTTT. It translates to CATSRAKSGTRGSGELFF.

This clone has only a few counts. The J gene is TRBJ1-5, the V gene TRBV18; D may be TRBD1 (5 bases). The CDR3 covers 15 residues. CDR1 is KGHSH and CDR2 is LQKENI in the germline V gene. The V end lost 4 bases, the J end lost 6 bases, and 16 bases lay between the germline ends. The CDR3 region is CASSLGAGVGQPQHF. DNA of the CDR3: TGTGCCAGCTCACTAGGGGCGGGGGTCGGTCAGCCCCAGCATTTT.

The V gene is TRBV4-2, the J gene TRBJ1-1, with D perhaps TRBD1 (5 bases). In germline, CDR1 is LGHNA, CDR2 YNFKEQ. V lost 8 bases, J lost 1 base, and 11 bases lay in between. This CDR3 region has 13 residues. The CDR3 spells CASRRGANTEAFF. The CDR3 bases are TGTGCCAGCCGCCGGGGCGCGAACACTGAAGCTTTCTTT.

The chain joins TRBV3-1 (or the pseudogene TRBV3-2) to TRBJ2-2; unclear D gene. With 2 bases removed from V and 6 bases from J, the gap between germline ends came to 7 bases. Germline V gives CDR1 LGHDT, CDR2 YNNKEL (reference sequence). The CDR3 is made up of 13 amino acids. CDR3 protein: CASSQLVAGELFF. The CDR3 DNA follows: TGTGCCAGCAGCCAATTAGTTGCCGGGGAGCTGTTTTTT.

The rearrangement uses TRBV14 and TRBJ1-4; TRBD1 might be the D (6 bases). In germline, CDR1 is SGHDN, CDR2 FVKESK. V shed 8 bases and J shed 5 bases, with 12 bases lying between them. The CDR3 runs to 13 residues. CDR3 protein: CASSLQGNEKLFF. The CDR3 DNA sequence: TGTGCCAGCTCGCTGCAGGGGAATGAAAAACTGTTTTTT. The entire variable domain, with the rest obtained from reference TRBV14 and TRBJ1-4, is as follows: EAGVTQFPSHSVIEKGQTVTLRCDPISGHDNLYWYRRVMGKEIKFLLHFVKESKQDESGMPNNRFLAERTGGTYSTLKVQPAELEDSGVYFCASSLQGNEKLFFGSGTQLSVL.

The V and J genes are TRBV9 and TRBJ2-7; 9 bases map to TRBD1. V was clipped by 0 bases and J by 2 bases; unmatched bases: 3. CDR3 length: 15 amino acids. Looked up from germline, CDR1 is SGDLS and CDR2 is YYNGEE. CDR3 DNA sequence: TGTGCCAGCAGCGTAGGATACAGGGGGCCCTACGAGCAGTACTTC. Translating it yields CASSVGYRGPYEQYF.

V gene TRBV28 combines with J gene TRBJ1-2; the match to TRBD1 covers 7 bases. V lost 6 bases, J lost 6 bases, and 10 bases stayed unmatched. In germline, CDR1 is MDHEN, CDR2 SYDVKM. CDR3 length equals 14 residues. The CDR3 coding sequence is TGTGCCAGCAGCCTGACAGGGTACGGGGATGGCTACACCTTC. It translates to CASSLTGYGDGYTF.

This chain links TRBV2 with TRBJ2-3; D is unresolved. Germline assignment: CDR1 SNHLY and CDR2 FYNNEI. The CDR3 has 12 residues. Trimming cost V 7 bases and J 4 bases, with 9 bases left between them. CDR3: CASNSRADTQYF. CDR3 sequence (DNA): TGTGCCAGCAATTCCCGGGCAGATACGCAGTATTTT.

V gene TRBV5-1 combines with J gene TRBJ2-4; weak D call: TRBD1 (5 bases). This CDR3 has 17 amino acids. Germline lookup yields CDR1 SGHRS and CDR2 YFSETQ. V was shortened by 0 bases and J by 0 bases, with 13 bases between the two germline ends. CDR3 sequence reads: CASSLGYTGLAKNIQYF. CDR3 nucleotide sequence: TGCGCCAGCAGCTTGGGCTATACAGGTCTAGCCAAAAACATTCAGTACTTC.

The rearrangement joins TRBV5-4 to TRBJ2-3; TRBD2 matches at 11 bases. There are 16 residues in the CDR3. Germline assignment: CDR1 SGHNT and CDR2 YYREEE (reference sequence). After removal of 4 bases from V and 2 bases from J, the junction contained 6 bases not matched to a gene. DNA of the CDR3: TGTGCCAGCAGCGGTGCTAGCGGGGGGCCCACAGATACGCAGTATTTT. It is translated as CASSGASGGPTDTQYF.

The gene calls are TRBV28 and TRBJ1-2, with D perhaps TRBD1 (5 bases). CDR3 length: 13 residues. Trimming removed 5 bases at V and 6 bases at J, with 13 bases between. CDR1 and CDR2 from the germline V gene are MDHEN and SYDVKM. CDR3 protein: CASSGSRVNGYTF. CDR3 sequence (DNA): TGTGCCAGCAGTGGCTCCAGGGTTAATGGCTACACCTTC.